This T cell receptor beta chain stems from a study of T cell responses to AZD1222 COVID-19 vaccine. Findings and caveats of the study: Reportedly, nearly half the spike-specific TCRs target unmutated variant regions.

Germline V CDR1 and CDR2: SGHNT, YYREEE (reference sequence). Trimming removed 7 bases at V and 4 bases at J, with 8 bases between. This CDR3 is built from 12 residues. The method was immunoSEQ multiplex PCR; TCRdb's version includes in-frame clones alone and lacks a portion of them. The sample consists of tens of thousands of clones, roughly 84% of them appearing once. Note on this clone: The antigen is not known.

The genes are TRBV5-4 and TRBJ2-2; a weak D match, TRBD2 (6 bases). The sequence was obtained from an adult in good health. Sequencing used peripheral blood, obtained on day 0 of AZD1222 vaccination. CDR3 residues: CASVAATGELFF. The CDR3 coding sequence is TGTGCCAGCGTAGCGGCCACCGGGGAGCTGTTTTTT. Supplemented by reference TRBV5-4 and TRBJ2-2, the full variable domain reads ETGVTQSPTHLIKTRGQQVTLRCSSQSGHNTVSWYQQALGQGPQFIFQYYREEENGRGNFPPRFSGLQFPNYSSELNVNALELDDSALYLCASVAATGELFFGEGSRLTVL.